This T cell receptor beta chain is from a study of high-grade serous ovarian cancer treatment subgroups (dated by TCRdb to the early 2020s). Background for the entire study: A mean of 14,192 reads and about 7,500 unique TCR beta rearrangements per sample was generated by sequencing. The study profiled TCR beta repertoires in high-grade serous ovarian cancer patients grouped by complete gross resection or neoadjuvant chemotherapy response under a laparoscopic triage algorithm. A cohort of approximately 30 patients was included: 10 with no residual disease after primary surgery (R0), 10 who were excellent NACT responders, and 10 who were poor NACT responders. Each patient contributed one primary tumor and two metastatic tumor samples, giving 90 samples in total.

From the germline V gene (reference sequence), CDR1 is GTSNPN and CDR2 is SVGIG. Trimming at the junction amounts to 5 bases on V and 3 bases on J, and the germline ends lie 14 bases apart. The CDR3 numbers 13 residues from cysteine through phenylalanine. The CDR3 DNA has 39 bases and is translated from base 1. Broader findings and caveats from the paper: Because bulk tumor TCR sequencing provided no spatial information, insight into HGSC tumor complexity and diversity was limited. The TCR repertoire analyses centered on CDR3, leaving CDR1 and CDR2 unanalyzed. Repertoire similarity between tumors from the same patient ranged from about 0.1 to 0.8, while tumors from different patients showed almost no similarity. TCR clonal relatedness was found to be positively correlated with neoantigen level and, by trend, with copy number variation and mutation load derived from whole-genome sequencing.

Collection of tumor samples took place before definitive surgery or chemotherapy. The MD Anderson Biospecimen Extraction Resource handled genomic DNA extraction, while the MD Anderson Cancer Genomics Laboratory carried out the TCR sequencing. Comments on this clone: The antigen this receptor binds is unknown. One base away there is no much larger clone; base qualities are not given.

The 100 or so tumor samples were subjected to high-throughput TCR profiling using ImmunoSEQ. As for the original processing: The repertoire diversity metrics included richness (unique productive sequences), clonality, evenness and relatedness, and the Bhattacharyya coefficient was used to measure similarity between samples. A sensitivity analysis that removed TCRs with fewer than two reads produced consistent conclusions. Here the immuneACCESS table is served through TCRdb, limited to in-frame sequences with V and J called. Missing clones are a known gap in these copies; in checked studies unresolved V genes cover under half, and the rest lacks a known reason. Clone size and the V and J calls come from that table; the DNA yielded D and trimming. The sample contains about 5,800 clones, approximately 70% of them found a single time. The ten largest clones take up 7.5% to 9.5% of the sample.

Sample: tumor tissue. The chain is made from TRBV30 and TRBJ2-7, with a tentative D gene TRBD1 over 6 matching bases. The source is a human donor with high-grade serous ovarian cancer. The nucleotide sequence is given as TGTGCCTGGGCCGGAACGGACAGCTACGAGCAGTACTTC. Its coded protein is CAWAGTDSYEQYF.